This entry lists 18 T cell receptor beta chains sequenced from one sample in a study of shared T cell receptors in the human thymus. Generated by immunoSEQ multiplex PCR, the TCRdb table keeps only in-frame clones and is missing some. The top ten clones hold more than 0.008% of a sample with roughly 710,000 clones, approximately 85% of them seen once. These data were also reused for a study on human thymus T cells.

Sequencing was performed on thymocytes. The receptors were sampled from a girl under three years old with a congenital heart defect.

This rearrangement joins TRBV7-9 to TRBJ1-5; D ambiguous. The CDR3 runs to 12 residues. CDR1 and CDR2 from the germline V gene are SEHNR and FQNEAQ (reference sequence). V gave up 5 bases and J gave up 3 bases, with 5 bases separating them. The CDR3 sequence is CASSPINQPQHF. For the CDR3, the DNA is TGTGCCAGCAGCCCTATCAATCAGCCCCAGCATTTT.

The chain recombines TRBV5-1 with TRBJ2-1, with D unresolved. Germline V lookup: CDR1 SGHRS, CDR2 YFSETQ. Trimming took 3 bases from V and 8 from J, leaving 15 bases between them. This CDR3 contains 14 residues. The CDR3 protein is CASSSAHLGHEQFF. The DNA for the CDR3 is TGCGCCAGCAGCTCAGCCCATCTAGGCCATGAGCAGTTCTTC.

The chain couples TRBV6-6 to TRBJ2-4, with a tentative D call TRBD1 (6 bases). Trimming pared 6 bases from V and 3 bases from J, leaving 15 bases between. Germline loops: CDR1 MNHNY, CDR2 SVGAGI (reference sequence). CDR3 length: 15 amino acids. In DNA form, the CDR3 reads TGTGCCAGCAGCCTACAGGGCGGGCACAAAAACATTCAGTACTTC. It specifies CASSLQGGHKNIQYF.

This clone was counted once. This chain joins TRBV28 and TRBJ1-1; D is perhaps TRBD1 (6 bases). V was shortened by 3 bases and J by 5 bases, with 16 bases between the two germline ends. The CDR3 contains 15 residues. The germline CDR1 and CDR2 sequences are MDHEN and SYDVKM. The CDR3 loop is CASSLVRGRVTEAFF. The CDR3 bases are TGTGCCAGCAGTTTGGTCAGGGGAAGGGTAACTGAAGCTTTCTTT.

J is TRBJ1-5 and V is TRBV4-1, with 8 nucleotides matching TRBD1. The trim removed 0 bases at V and 4 bases at J, leaving 11 bases unmatched. Looked up from germline, CDR1 is MGHRA and CDR2 is YSYEKL. This CDR3 contains 18 residues. CDR3: CASSQDLPDRGYNQPQHF. In DNA, the CDR3 is TGCGCCAGCAGCCAAGACCTTCCCGACAGGGGATATAATCAGCCCCAGCATTTT.

The gene calls are TRBV5-1 and TRBJ2-5; a possible D gene is TRBD2 (6 bases). The length of the CDR3 is 16 residues. Trimming pared 7 bases from V and 2 bases from J, leaving 21 bases between. Germline V gene data show CDR1 as SGHRS and CDR2 as YFSETQ. The CDR3 nucleotides read TGCGCCAGCCCGAAAGCCAGCGGGCCCCGACAAGAGACCCAGTACTTC. Protein product: CASPKASGPRQETQYF. Supplemented by reference TRBV5-1 and TRBJ2-5, the full variable domain reads KAGVTQTPRYLIKTRGQQVTLSCSPISGHRSVSWYQQTPGQGLQFLFEYFSETQRNKGNFPGRFSGRQFSNSRSEMNVSTLELGDSALYLCASPKASGPRQETQYFGPGTRLLVL.

V gene TRBV6-4 combines with J gene TRBJ2-6, with 9 bases lining up with TRBD1. The CDR3 has 20 residues. With V trimmed by 3 bases and J by 0 bases, 12 bases remained unmatched. CDR1 is MRHNA and CDR2 is SNTAGT in the germline V gene. CDR3 region: CASSEGTGPLPNSGANVLTF. The DNA of the CDR3 is TGTGCCAGCAGTGAAGGGACAGGGCCCCTTCCTAACTCTGGGGCCAACGTCCTGACTTTC.

The CDR3 DNA is TGTGCCAGCTCACCACCGTTTTGGCAGTCGAACACTGAAGCTTTCTTT. This encodes CASSPPFWQSNTEAFF. The chain couples TRBV18 to TRBJ1-1; D is unclear. CDR1 KGHSH and CDR2 LQKENI come from the germline V gene. The CDR3 length is 16 residues. Trimming removed 0 bases from V and 1 base from J, with 12 bases in between.

The CDR3 nucleotides are TGTGCCAGCAGTTTTATCCAGGGGAATTTCCCTCACTATGGCTACACCTTC. This sequence encodes CASSFIQGNFPHYGYTF. The chain combines TRBV28 with TRBJ1-2; D perhaps matches TRBD1 (6 bases). The ends were cut back, 3 bases at V and 3 bases at J, with 20 bases in the middle. CDR1 and CDR2 from the germline V gene are MDHEN and SYDVKM. The CDR3 length is 17 residues.

The chain links TRBV27 to TRBJ1-5, with D possibly being TRBD1 (5 bases). The CDR3 extends over 14 amino acids. In germline, CDR1 is MNHEY, CDR2 SMNVEV (reference sequence). The V gene lost 5 bases and the J gene lost 8 bases, with 16 bases spanning the gap. In DNA, the CDR3 is TGTGCCAGCAGTCTTCAGGGTGCTGTTGAGCCCCAGCATTTT. It is translated as CASSLQGAVEPQHF.

V and J are TRBV7-6 and TRBJ1-1, with D perhaps TRBD1 (6 bases). The CDR3 extends over 16 amino acids. The ends were cut back, 5 bases at V and 4 bases at J, with 20 bases in the middle. Per germline, CDR1 SGHVS and CDR2 FNYEAQ. CDR3 residues: CASSPRQVFRTTEAFF. For the CDR3, the DNA is TGTGCCAGCAGCCCGAGACAGGTTTTTAGGACCACTGAAGCTTTCTTT.

The rearrangement uses TRBV28 and TRBJ1-2; D may be TRBD1 (5 bases). Trimming pared 3 bases from V and 6 bases from J, leaving 23 bases between. The V gene's germline CDR1 is MDHEN and CDR2 SYDVKM. The CDR3 totals 17 residues. This chain's CDR3 is CASSFIPYRLSFDGYTF. CDR3 coding DNA: TGTGCCAGCAGTTTTATTCCTTACAGGCTAAGTTTTGATGGCTACACCTTC.

This chain connects TRBV20-1 to TRBJ1-1; the D is unclear. The CDR3 sequence is 11 residues long. Trimming took off 4 bases at V and 7 bases at J, with 10 bases between the two ends. The V gene's germline CDR1 is DFQATT and CDR2 SNEGSKA (reference sequence). As DNA, the CDR3 is TGCAGTGCTACCGTTATTTATGAAGCTTTCTTT. It codes for CSATVIYEAFF.

The V call is TRBV25-1, the J call TRBJ2-3, with a possible D match to TRBD2 (5 bases). This CDR3 comprises 16 residues. V lost 4 bases, J lost 4 bases, and 18 bases lay in between. Germline CDR1 is MGHDK and CDR2 is SYGVNS. The CDR3 protein is CASSARLSGVADTQYF. The CDR3 DNA follows: TGTGCCAGCAGTGCTAGATTGTCCGGGGTTGCAGATACGCAGTATTTT.

The rearrangement links TRBV14 to TRBJ2-1; the D gene is possibly TRBD1 (6 bases). The CDR3 runs 16 residues. Trimming stripped 5 bases from V and 0 bases from J, with 14 bases between. The germline gives CDR1 SGHDN, CDR2 FVKESK. The CDR3: CASSYRTVSSYNEQFF. The CDR3 DNA follows: TGTGCCAGCAGCTACCGGACAGTTAGCTCCTACAATGAGCAGTTCTTC. Full variable domain (missing parts from reference TRBV14 and TRBJ2-1): EAGVTQFPSHSVIEKGQTVTLRCDPISGHDNLYWYRRVMGKEIKFLLHFVKESKQDESGMPNNRFLAERTGGTYSTLKVQPAELEDSGVYFCASSYRTVSSYNEQFFGPGTRLTVL.

This chain links TRBV5-8 with TRBJ1-2; 7 nucleotides agree with TRBD1. CDR1 is SGHTS, CDR2 YDEGEE, per germline. Losses at the gene ends were 7 bases for V and 6 bases for J; bases not matched to a gene: 6. This CDR3 is 12 amino acids long. As DNA, the CDR3 is TGTGCCAGCCACTGGGACAGCCATGGCTACACCTTC. Amino acids: CASHWDSHGYTF.

This clone showed up just once. CDR3 protein: CASSPPDREKEKLFF. The DNA of the CDR3 is TGTGCCAGCTCACCACCCGACAGGGAGAAAGAAAAACTGTTTTTT. The chain uses TRBV18 and TRBJ1-4; 7 bases map to TRBD1. The CDR3 covers 15 residues. Trimming took 0 bases from V and 8 from J; bases not matched to a gene: 6. Germline loops: CDR1 KGHSH, CDR2 LQKENI.

A few counts support this clone. The chain carries TRBV27 and TRBJ1-6, with a possible D match to TRBD1 (6 bases). The V gene lost 2 bases and the J gene lost 5 bases, with 16 bases spanning the gap. Germline V CDR1 and CDR2: MNHEY, SMNVEV (reference sequence). The CDR3 is 17 amino acids. In DNA, the CDR3 is TGTGCCAGCAGTTTAATCCGGGACACCTCAAATAATTCACCCCTCCACTTT. Translating it yields CASSLIRDTSNNSPLHF.